Listed here are 17 T cell receptor beta chains from one sample, sequenced in a study of response to subunit inactivated influenza vaccine. One entry per CDR3 protein results from TCRdb running MiXCR on the RT-PCR reads. The table lists about 570,000 distinct CDR3 sequences, about 11% of them singletons. These data were also filed under a second study, of T cells expressing NK-cell markers. That investigation notes: With UMIs, 5'RACE template switching was used to make TCR beta cDNA.

The sample in question was PBMCs from blood, obtained on the day of vaccination. These receptors all stem from a man between 50 and 59 years old who received an inactivated influenza vaccine.

This clonotype has a handful of counts. V is TRBV5-5 and J is TRBJ1-1; D is perhaps TRBD1 (6 bases). Germline V gene lookup returns CDR1 SGHKS and CDR2 YYEKEE (reference sequence). With 2 bases removed from V and 7 bases from J, the gap between germline ends came to 18 bases. The CDR3 extends over 15 amino acids. The DNA for the CDR3 is TGTGCCAGCAGCTTTTACCGGGGGCCTACTGTTGAAGCTTTCTTT. This sequence encodes CASSFYRGPTVEAFF.

This chain uses TRBV24-1 with TRBJ2-2; perhaps TRBD1 as D (6 bases). The CDR3 is 12 amino acids. The ends were cut back, 12 bases at V and 3 bases at J, with 10 bases in the middle. Germline V lookup: CDR1 KGHDR, CDR2 SFDVKD. CDR3 bases: TGTGCCTCGGCAGGGGACACCGGGGAGCTGTTTTTT. Protein sequence: CASAGDTGELFF.

The V and J genes are TRBV12-3 or TRBV12-4 and TRBJ2-1, with 14 nucleotides matching TRBD2. V shed 6 bases and J 9 bases; nucleotides not matched to a gene: 7. CDR3 length: 15 residues. In DNA, the CDR3 is TGTGCCAGCAGCCCGGGACTAGCGGGAGAGAGTGAGCAGTTCTTC. It codes for CASSPGLAGESEQFF.

Only a few counts were recorded for this clonotype. This chain connects TRBV20-1 to TRBJ2-7, with TRBD1 as a possible D gene (7 bases). Trimming took 6 bases from V and 6 from J, leaving 12 bases between them. This CDR3 contains 11 residues. CDR1 is DFQATT, CDR2 SNEGSKA, per germline (reference sequence). CDR3 region: CSASQGGEQYF. CDR3 bases: TGCAGTGCCAGTCAGGGGGGCGAGCAGTACTTC.

There are a few counts of this clonotype. The chain joins TRBV9 to TRBJ1-1; D not certain. The CDR3 sequence is 14 residues long. Germline loops: CDR1 SGDLS, CDR2 YYNGEE. V was shortened by 0 bases and J by 4 bases, with 10 bases between the two germline ends. The CDR3 nucleotides are TGTGCCAGCAGCGTAGAGAGCCAGGCCACTGAAGCTTTCTTT. Residues: CASSVESQATEAFF.

This clonotype was detected many times. The genes are TRBV28 and TRBJ2-4, with 8 bases fitting TRBD2. This CDR3 region has 16 residues. The junction had 6 bases not matched to a gene; V was cut back by 5 bases and J by 0 bases. Germline CDR1 reads MDHEN; CDR2 reads SYDVKM. The CDR3 loop reads CASSTRGGLAKNIQYF. CDR3 nucleotide sequence: TGTGCCAGCAGTACCCGCGGGGGGCTAGCCAAAAACATTCAGTACTTC. Using reference TRBV28 and TRBJ2-4 for the parts outside the CDR3, the full variable domain is DVKVTQSSRYLVKRTGEKVFLECVQDMDHENMFWYRQDPGLGLRLIYFSYDVKMKEKGDIPEGYSVSREKKERFSLILESASTNQTSMYLCASSTRGGLAKNIQYFGAGTRLSVL.

This chain uses TRBV5-1 with TRBJ2-7; unclear D gene. Germline lookup yields CDR1 SGHRS and CDR2 YFSETQ. Trimming shortened V by 2 bases and J by 3 bases, and 9 bases separated the two germline ends. CDR3 size: 13 residues. CDR3 protein: CASSLQRHYEQYF. The CDR3, as DNA: TGCGCCAGCAGCTTACAGAGACACTACGAGCAGTACTTC. Supplemented by reference TRBV5-1 and TRBJ2-7, the full variable domain reads KAGVTQTPRYLIKTRGQQVTLSCSPISGHRSVSWYQQTPGQGLQFLFEYFSETQRNKGNFPGRFSGRQFSNSRSEMNVSTLELGDSALYLCASSLQRHYEQYFGPGTRLTVT.

The chain recombines TRBV28 with TRBJ2-7, with D perhaps matching TRBD2 (6 bases). CDR3 size: 15 residues. V lost 7 bases and J lost 1, with 17 bases in between. Per the germline V gene, CDR1 is MDHEN and CDR2 is SYDVKM. The CDR3 DNA is TGTGCCAGCATCCTAATGGTCGGGGGATCCTACGAGCAGTACTTC. This codes for CASILMVGGSYEQYF.

This chain joins TRBV10-3 and TRBJ2-3, with D unclear. CDR3 length: 16 amino acids. Germline CDR1 ENHRY, CDR2 SYGVKD. The germline V and J ends were trimmed by 1 base and 4 bases, with 15 bases remaining between them. CDR3 in DNA: TGTGCCATCAGTGAGTACCCGGGCCCTACTCCAGATACGCAGTATTTT. The encoded protein is CAISEYPGPTPDTQYF.

This clonotype was counted between two and nine times. The chain employs TRBV21-1 and TRBJ2-1; the DNA was not used to check the table's D call, TRBD2. TRBV21-1 is annotated as a pseudogene. This CDR3 spans 14 amino acids. The CDR3 loop is CASSRYPGPSPQFF. The CDR3 region has the DNA TGTGCCAGCAGCCGCTATCCGGGACCATCTCCGCAGTTCTTC.

This clonotype has at least ten counts. The chain links TRBV5-1 to TRBJ1-6; no clear D. The CDR3 totals 17 residues. V shed 0 bases and J shed 0 bases, with 10 bases lying between them. Per germline, CDR1 SGHRS and CDR2 YFSETQ. CDR3 in amino acids: CASSLDGSGSYNSPLHF. CDR3 sequence (DNA): TGCGCCAGCAGCTTGGATGGATCTGGCTCCTATAATTCACCCCTCCACTTT.

This clonotype was seen at least ten times. The rearrangement joins TRBV30 to TRBJ1-1; TRBD1 matches at 12 bases. With V trimmed by 2 bases and J by 2 bases, 9 bases remained unmatched. The germline gives CDR1 GTSNPN, CDR2 SVGIG (reference sequence). This CDR3 contains 17 residues. CDR3 residues: CAWSPGTGGFINTEAFF. The CDR3 DNA is TGTGCCTGGAGTCCCGGGACAGGGGGCTTTATTAACACTGAAGCTTTCTTT.

In this sample, this clonotype turned up a few times. The J gene is TRBJ2-7, the V gene TRBV20-1; TRBD2 agrees at 11 bases. The germline V gene has CDR1 DFQATT and CDR2 SNEGSKA (reference sequence). Losses at the gene ends were 5 bases for V and 7 bases for J; bases not matched to a gene: 7. The CDR3 extends over 13 amino acids. CDR3 DNA: TGCAGTGCTGGGGGGGCTAGCGGGAGGGAGCAGTACTTC. Translated, it gives CSAGGASGREQYF.

There are many counts of this clonotype. This chain uses TRBV29-1 with TRBJ2-3, with TRBD2 matching 8 bases. CDR1 and CDR2 from the germline V gene are SQVTM and ANQGSEA. The CDR3 runs to 16 residues. As DNA, the CDR3 is TGCAGTGCCACTTCACGGGGGGGCGGGGCCACAGATACGCAGTATTTT. Amino acid sequence: CSATSRGGGATDTQYF.

This clonotype has a handful of counts. The chain uses TRBV29-1 and TRBJ1-2; tentatively, D is TRBD1 (6 bases). Trimming pared 6 bases from V and 0 bases from J, leaving 14 bases between. Germline assignment: CDR1 SQVTM and CDR2 ANQGSEA. The length of the CDR3 is 14 residues. Here the CDR3 DNA reads TGCAGCGTCCCTTGGACAGCCTCTAACTATGGCTACACCTTC. It specifies CSVPWTASNYGYTF. The full variable domain, its missing parts supplied by reference TRBV29-1 and TRBJ1-2, is SAVISQKPSRDICQRGTSLTIQCQVDSQVTMMFWYRQQPGQSLTLIATANQGSEATYESGFVIDKFPISRPNLTFSTLTVSNMSPEDSSIYLCSVPWTASNYGYTFGSGTRLTVV.

In its sample, this clonotype was seen many times. The genes are TRBV29-1 and TRBJ2-3, with D perhaps given as TRBD1 or TRBD2 (6 bases each). The CDR3 has 13 residues. V gave up 5 bases and J gave up 5 bases, with 14 bases separating them. Germline V gene lookup returns CDR1 SQVTM and CDR2 ANQGSEA. CDR3 sequence: CSVRGAGGDTQYF. In DNA, the CDR3 is TGCAGCGTTAGGGGGGCTGGGGGAGATACGCAGTATTTT.

The V call is TRBV4-3, the J call TRBJ2-2; 14 bases are shared with TRBD2. Trimming cost V 5 bases and J 9 bases; bases outside gene matches: 5. Germline V lookup: CDR1 LGHNA, CDR2 YSLEER. The CDR3 sequence is 15 residues long. The CDR3 DNA follows: TGCGCCAGCAGCAACGGACTAGCGGGGGGTCGGGAGCTGTTTTTT. This sequence encodes CASSNGLAGGRELFF.